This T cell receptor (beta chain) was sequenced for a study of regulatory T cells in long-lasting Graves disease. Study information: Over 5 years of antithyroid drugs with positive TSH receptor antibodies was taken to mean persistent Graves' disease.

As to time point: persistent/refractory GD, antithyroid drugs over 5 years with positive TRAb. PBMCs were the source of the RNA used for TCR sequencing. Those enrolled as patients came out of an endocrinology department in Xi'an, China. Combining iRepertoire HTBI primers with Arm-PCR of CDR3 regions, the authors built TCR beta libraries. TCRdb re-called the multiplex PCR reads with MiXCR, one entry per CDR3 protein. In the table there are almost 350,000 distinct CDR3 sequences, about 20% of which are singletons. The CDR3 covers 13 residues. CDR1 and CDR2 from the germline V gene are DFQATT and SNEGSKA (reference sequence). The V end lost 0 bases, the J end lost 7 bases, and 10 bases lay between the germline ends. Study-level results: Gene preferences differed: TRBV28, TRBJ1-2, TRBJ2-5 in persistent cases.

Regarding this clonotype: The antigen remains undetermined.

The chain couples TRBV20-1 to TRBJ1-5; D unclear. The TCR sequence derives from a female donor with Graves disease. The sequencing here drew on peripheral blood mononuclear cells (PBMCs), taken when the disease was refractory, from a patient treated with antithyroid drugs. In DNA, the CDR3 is TGCAGTGCTAGAGAACAGAACGGGCAGCCCCAGCATTTT. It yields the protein CSAREQNGQPQHF.